These T cell receptor beta chains were read from a single sample in a study of healthy donors' naive CD4 and CD8 T cells. TCRdb reanalysed the reads using MiXCR and keeps one entry per CDR3 protein. Here the sample spans roughly 200,000 distinct CDR3 sequences, around 74% being singletons. The source material was naive CD4+ and CD8+ T cells sorted from blood, pooled from several donors. The source of these receptors is a pool of human donors in good health; the sample pools cells from several healthy donors. Each CDR3 is given with its conserved first and last residue. Each record gives: clone size, D gene, J gene, V gene, CDR3 protein, CDR3 DNA. A D gene is named only where the DNA matches it firmly. The size of a clone is reported for some rows only, either as once, few or many, or as a class for expanded clones.

>-|TRBD2|TRBJ2-5|TRBV4-2
CASSLAGGSQETQYF
TGTGCCAGCAGCTTGGCGGGGGGCTCACAAGAGACCCAGTACTTC
>-|-|TRBJ1-1|TRBV6-2/TRBV6-3
CASSYAGIAEAFF
TGTGCCAGCAGTTATGCGGGTATTGCTGAAGCTTTCTTT
>-|TRBD2|TRBJ2-3|TRBV18
CASSPLPGRVLDTQYF
TGTGCCAGCTCACCACTTCCCGGGAGGGTGCTAGATACGCAGTATTTT
>few|-|TRBJ2-3|TRBV29-1
CSVRETGDTQYF
TGCAGCGTTAGAGAAACTGGGGATACGCAGTATTTT
>few|-|TRBJ2-5|TRBV6-5
CASSYSGLWETQYF
TGTGCCAGCAGTTACTCGGGTCTGTGGGAGACCCAGTACTTC
>-|-|TRBJ2-7|TRBV29-1
CSVEDNGPEQYF
TGCAGCGTTGAAGATAACGGCCCCGAGCAGTACTTC
>-|-|TRBJ2-5|TRBV18
CASSPTDSIETQYF
TGTGCCAGCTCACCGACGGACAGCATAGAGACCCAGTACTTC
>-|-|TRBJ2-7|TRBV5-6
CASSLGTDPYEQYF
TGTGCCAGCAGCTTGGGGACAGACCCCTACGAGCAGTACTTC
>-|TRBD1|TRBJ1-2|TRBV12-5
CASSETGGYGYTF
TGTGCTAGTTCCGAGACAGGGGGATATGGCTACACCTTC
>-|-|TRBJ2-1|TRBV6-5
CASSYGGSNEQFF
TGTGCCAGCAGTTACGGGGGGAGTAATGAGCAGTTCTTC
>-|TRBD1|TRBJ2-6|TRBV20-1
CSAWDSATGANVLTF
TGCAGTGCTTGGGACAGCGCCACTGGGGCCAACGTCCTGACTTTC
>few|-|TRBJ2-7|TRBV5-4
CASSQDIYEQYF
TGTGCCAGCAGCCAGGACATCTACGAGCAGTACTTC
>-|-|TRBJ2-5|TRBV12-3/TRBV12-4
CASSPTGPKAETQYF
TGTGCCAGCAGTCCCACCGGGCCAAAGGCAGAGACCCAGTACTTC
>-|-|TRBJ2-4|TRBV7-2
CASSYALAKNIQYF
TGTGCCAGCAGCTACGCACTAGCCAAAAACATTCAGTACTTC
>-|TRBD1|TRBJ2-1|TRBV11-2
CASSLVMGQEEQFF
TGTGCCAGCAGCTTAGTTATGGGACAGGAGGAGCAGTTCTTC
>few|-|TRBJ2-1|TRBV19
CASKIGGTEQFF
TGTGCCAGTAAAATCGGCGGGACGGAGCAGTTCTTC
>-|-|TRBJ1-3|TRBV20-1
CSARVGANSGNTIYF
TGCAGTGCTAGAGTCGGGGCCAACTCTGGAAACACCATATATTTT
>-|-|TRBJ1-2|TRBV29-1
CSVSRTNNYGYTF
TGCAGCGTGAGTCGGACAAATAACTATGGCTACACCTTC
>-|-|TRBJ2-7|TRBV27
CASRPSGGEQYF
TGTGCCAGCAGACCTTCCGGGGGTGAGCAGTACTTC
>-|TRBD1|TRBJ1-1|TRBV13
CASSVRTGAASGTEAFF
TGTGCCAGCAGCGTCCGGACAGGGGCCGCGTCCGGCACTGAAGCTTTCTTT
>once|-|TRBJ2-5|TRBV6-5
CASTLHRREETQYF
TGTGCCAGCACCTTACACCGGAGGGAAGAGACCCAGTACTTC
>-|-|TRBJ2-2|TRBV11-1
CASSLTGPTGELFF
TGTGCCAGCAGCTTGACAGGACCCACCGGGGAGCTGTTTTTT
>-|TRBD1|TRBJ2-7|TRBV6-2/TRBV6-3
CASSPSTGAPDEQYF
TGTGCCAGCAGTCCCTCGACAGGGGCCCCAGACGAGCAGTACTTC
>once|-|TRBJ1-1|TRBV29-1
CSVVAWNTEAFF
TGCAGCGTTGTAGCTTGGAACACTGAAGCTTTCTTT
>once|-|TRBJ2-1|TRBV14
CASSQVPYNEQFF
TGTGCCAGCAGCCAAGTGCCCTACAATGAGCAGTTCTTC
>-|-|TRBJ1-2|TRBV20-1
CSASQGTNYGYTF
TGCAGTGCCTCACAGGGAACCAACTATGGCTACACCTTC
>-|-|TRBJ2-1|TRBV4-3
CASSQLLVNEQFF
TGCGCCAGCAGCCAATTGTTAGTCAATGAGCAGTTCTTC
>-|TRBD2|TRBJ2-1|TRBV12-3/TRBV12-4
CASKQREDSIEQFF
TGTGCCAGCAAGCAGCGGGAGGATTCGATTGAGCAGTTCTTC
>-|TRBD2|TRBJ2-7|TRBV11-1
CASSHVTSGSYEQYF
TGTGCCAGCAGCCACGTGACTAGCGGCTCCTACGAGCAGTACTTC
>-|-|TRBJ1-1|TRBV30
CAWMAGTNTEAFF
TGTGCCTGGATGGCAGGGACGAACACTGAAGCTTTCTTT
>few|-|TRBJ2-1|TRBV12-3/TRBV12-4
CASSFLDEQFF
TGTGCCAGCAGTTTCCTGGACGAGCAGTTCTTC
>-|-|TRBJ2-3|TRBV19
CASSIRPDTQYF
TGTGCCAGTAGTATCCGCCCAGATACGCAGTATTTT
>many|-|TRBJ2-5|TRBV2
CASTTRAPRETQYF
TGTGCCAGCACCACTCGGGCCCCTAGAGAGACCCAGTACTTC
>-|-|TRBJ2-7|TRBV27
CASRGPAGLKGPPYEQYF
TGTGCCAGCAGAGGGCCCGCCGGCTTGAAGGGTCCTCCCTACGAGCAGTACTTC
>-|-|TRBJ1-4|TRBV29-1
CSVVGGTTNEKLFF
TGCAGCGTTGTTGGAGGGACAACTAATGAAAAACTGTTTTTT
>-|-|TRBJ2-3|TRBV15
CATSRRFDTQYF
TGTGCCACCAGCAGGAGGTTCGATACGCAGTATTTT
>few|-|TRBJ2-1|TRBV6-2/TRBV6-3
CASRGDPYNEQFF
TGTGCCAGCAGAGGCGACCCCTACAATGAGCAGTTCTTC
>-|-|TRBJ2-7|TRBV30
CARSPLTYEQYF
TGTGCCCGGAGTCCCCTAACCTACGAGCAGTACTTC
>-|-|TRBJ2-5|TRBV28
CASSEGGPTQYF
TGTGCCAGCAGCGAGGGAGGACCGACCCAGTACTTC
>few|-|TRBJ2-7|TRBV19
CASSMGSSYEQYF
TGTGCCAGTAGTATGGGGAGCTCCTACGAGCAGTACTTC
>-|TRBD2|TRBJ2-1|TRBV19
CASRWTSANRNEQFF
TGTGCCAGTAGGTGGACTAGCGCGAATAGGAATGAGCAGTTCTTC
>few|TRBD2|TRBJ2-2|TRBV7-8
CASSPSPGLAFGTGELFF
TGTGCCAGCAGCCCGTCCCCGGGACTAGCTTTTGGTACCGGGGAGCTGTTTTTT
>-|-|TRBJ1-2|TRBV19
CASSIDKYGYTF
TGTGCCAGTAGTATCGACAAGTATGGCTACACCTTC
>-|-|TRBJ2-7|TRBV11-2
CASSLWGRSSYEQYF
TGTGCCAGCAGCTTATGGGGACGGAGCTCCTACGAGCAGTACTTC
>few|-|TRBJ1-1|TRBV6-5
CASSYSRQNTEAFF
TGTGCCAGCAGTTACTCGCGTCAGAACACTGAAGCTTTCTTT